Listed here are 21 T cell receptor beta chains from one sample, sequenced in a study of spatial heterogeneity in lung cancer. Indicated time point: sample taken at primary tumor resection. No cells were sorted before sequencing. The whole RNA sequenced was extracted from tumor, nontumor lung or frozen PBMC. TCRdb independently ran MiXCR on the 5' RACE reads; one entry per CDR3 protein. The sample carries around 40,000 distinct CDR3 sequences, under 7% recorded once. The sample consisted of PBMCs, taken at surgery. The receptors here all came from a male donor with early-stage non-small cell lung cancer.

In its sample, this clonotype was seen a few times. The CDR3 here is CASSLKFRGTDGRGDTEAFF. The CDR3, as DNA: TGTGCCAGCAGTTTGAAATTCCGGGGCACAGATGGAAGAGGTGACACTGAAGCTTTCTTT. The chain employs TRBV6-2 or TRBV6-3 and TRBJ1-1, with D possibly matching TRBD1 (5 bases). CDR1 MNHEY and CDR2 SVGEGT come from the germline V gene. The CDR3 extends over 20 amino acids. V was clipped by 4 bases and J by 3 bases, with 30 bases between them.

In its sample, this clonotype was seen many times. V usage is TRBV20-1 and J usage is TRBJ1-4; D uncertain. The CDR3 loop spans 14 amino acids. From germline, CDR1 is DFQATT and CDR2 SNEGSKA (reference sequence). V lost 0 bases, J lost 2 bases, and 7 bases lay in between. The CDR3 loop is CSARDLSTNEKLFF. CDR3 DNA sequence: TGCAGTGCTAGAGACCTCTCGACTAATGAAAAACTGTTTTTT.

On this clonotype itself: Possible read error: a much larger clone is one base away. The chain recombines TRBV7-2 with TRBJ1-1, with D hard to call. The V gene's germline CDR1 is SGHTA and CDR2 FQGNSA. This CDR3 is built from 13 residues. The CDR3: CASILASNTEAFF. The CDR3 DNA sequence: TGTGCCAGCATCTTAGCATCCAACACTGAAGCTTTCTTT.

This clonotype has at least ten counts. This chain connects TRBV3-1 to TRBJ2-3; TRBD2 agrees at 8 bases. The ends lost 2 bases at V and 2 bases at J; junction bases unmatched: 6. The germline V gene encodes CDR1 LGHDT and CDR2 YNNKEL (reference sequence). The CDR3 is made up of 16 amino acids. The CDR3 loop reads CASSQRTSGPTDTQYF. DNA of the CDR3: TGTGCCAGCAGCCAAAGAACTAGCGGTCCCACAGATACGCAGTATTTT.

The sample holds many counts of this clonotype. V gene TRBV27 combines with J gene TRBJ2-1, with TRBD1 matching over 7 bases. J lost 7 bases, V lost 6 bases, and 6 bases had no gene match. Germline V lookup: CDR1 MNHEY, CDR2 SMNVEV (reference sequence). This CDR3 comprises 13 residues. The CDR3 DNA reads TGTGCCAGCAGCCTGACAGGGTGGAATGAGCAGTTCTTC. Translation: CASSLTGWNEQFF.

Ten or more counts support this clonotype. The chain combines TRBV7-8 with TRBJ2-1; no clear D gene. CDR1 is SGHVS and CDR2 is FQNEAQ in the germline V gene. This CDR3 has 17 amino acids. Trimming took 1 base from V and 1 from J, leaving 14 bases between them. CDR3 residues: CASSLVDSPWSYNEQFF. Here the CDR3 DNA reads TGTGCCAGCAGCTTAGTAGACTCTCCCTGGTCCTACAATGAGCAGTTCTTC.

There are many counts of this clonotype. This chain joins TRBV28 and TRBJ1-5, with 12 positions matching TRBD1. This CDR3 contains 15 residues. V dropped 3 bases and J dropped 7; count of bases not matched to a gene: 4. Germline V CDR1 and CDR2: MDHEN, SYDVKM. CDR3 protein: CASSLGTGGRQPQHF. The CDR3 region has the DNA TGTGCCAGCAGTTTGGGGACAGGGGGCCGGCAGCCCCAGCATTTT.

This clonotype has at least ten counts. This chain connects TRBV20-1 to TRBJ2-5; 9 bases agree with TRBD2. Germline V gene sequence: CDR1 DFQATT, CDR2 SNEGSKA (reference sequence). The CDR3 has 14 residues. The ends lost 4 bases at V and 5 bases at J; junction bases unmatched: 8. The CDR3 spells CSATVAGAEETQYF. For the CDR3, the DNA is TGCAGTGCTACCGTAGCGGGGGCAGAGGAGACCCAGTACTTC.

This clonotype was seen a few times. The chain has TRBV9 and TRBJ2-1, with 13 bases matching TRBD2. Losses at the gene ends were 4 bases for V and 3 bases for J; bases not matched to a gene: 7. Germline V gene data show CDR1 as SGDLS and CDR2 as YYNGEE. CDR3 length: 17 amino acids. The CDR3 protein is CASSRTSGGAIYNEQFF. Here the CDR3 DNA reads TGTGCCAGCAGCCGTACTAGCGGGGGGGCCATCTACAATGAGCAGTTCTTC.

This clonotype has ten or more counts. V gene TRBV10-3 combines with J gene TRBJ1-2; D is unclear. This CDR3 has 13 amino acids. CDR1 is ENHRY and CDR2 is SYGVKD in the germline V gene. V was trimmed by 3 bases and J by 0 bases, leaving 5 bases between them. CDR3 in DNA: TGTGCCATCAGTGAATATTCTAACTATGGCTACACCTTC. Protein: CAISEYSNYGYTF.

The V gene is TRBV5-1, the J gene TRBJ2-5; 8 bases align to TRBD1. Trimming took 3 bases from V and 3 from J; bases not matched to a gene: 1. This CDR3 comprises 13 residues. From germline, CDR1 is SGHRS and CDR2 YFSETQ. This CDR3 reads CASSWGQEETQYF. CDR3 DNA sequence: TGCGCCAGCAGCTGGGGACAGGAAGAGACCCAGTACTTC.

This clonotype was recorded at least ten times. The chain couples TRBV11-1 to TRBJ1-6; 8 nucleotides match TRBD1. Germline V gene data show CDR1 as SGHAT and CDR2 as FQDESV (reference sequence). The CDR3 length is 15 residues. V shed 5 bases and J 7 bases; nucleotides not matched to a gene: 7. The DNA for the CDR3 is TGTGCCAGCAGCGCCGGACAGGGCTTCAATTCACCCCTCCACTTT. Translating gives CASSAGQGFNSPLHF.

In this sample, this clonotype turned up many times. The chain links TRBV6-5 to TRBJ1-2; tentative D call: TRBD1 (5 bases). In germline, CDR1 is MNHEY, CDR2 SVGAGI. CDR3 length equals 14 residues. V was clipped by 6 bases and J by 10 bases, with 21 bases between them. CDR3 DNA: TGTGCCAGCAGGCGTCAAGGGGAAAAAATGAACTACACCTTC. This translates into CASRRQGEKMNYTF.

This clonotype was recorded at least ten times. In DNA, the CDR3 is TGTGCCAGCTCACTCTCCGGGACAGGGGGCAGAAGGCAAGAGACCCAGTACTTC. This sequence encodes CASSLSGTGGRRQETQYF. J is TRBJ2-5 and V is TRBV18; TRBD1 aligns across 12 bases. Per germline, CDR1 KGHSH and CDR2 LQKENI. This CDR3 is built from 18 residues. The trim removed 4 bases at V and 2 bases at J, leaving 11 bases unmatched.

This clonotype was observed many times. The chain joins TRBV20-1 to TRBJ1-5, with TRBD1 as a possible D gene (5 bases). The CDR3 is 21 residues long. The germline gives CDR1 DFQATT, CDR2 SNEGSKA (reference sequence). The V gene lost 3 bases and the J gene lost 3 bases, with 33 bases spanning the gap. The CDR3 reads CSARPGRRWGGRYFNNQPQHF. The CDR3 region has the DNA TGCAGTGCTAGGCCCGGACGGAGATGGGGCGGAAGATATTTTAACAATCAGCCCCAGCATTTT.

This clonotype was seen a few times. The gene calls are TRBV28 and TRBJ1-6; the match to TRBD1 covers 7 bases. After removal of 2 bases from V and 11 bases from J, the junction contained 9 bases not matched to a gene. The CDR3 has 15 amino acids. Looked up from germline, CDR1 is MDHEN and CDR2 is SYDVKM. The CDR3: CASSLNRGYYPPLHF. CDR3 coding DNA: TGTGCCAGCAGTTTAAACAGGGGATACTATCCACCCCTCCACTTT.

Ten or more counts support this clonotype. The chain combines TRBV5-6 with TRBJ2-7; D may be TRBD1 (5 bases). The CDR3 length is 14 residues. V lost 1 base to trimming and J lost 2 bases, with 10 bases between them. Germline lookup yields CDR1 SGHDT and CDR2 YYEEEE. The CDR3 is CASSLIAGTYEQYF. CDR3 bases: TGTGCCAGCAGCTTGATTGCAGGGACCTACGAGCAGTACTTC.

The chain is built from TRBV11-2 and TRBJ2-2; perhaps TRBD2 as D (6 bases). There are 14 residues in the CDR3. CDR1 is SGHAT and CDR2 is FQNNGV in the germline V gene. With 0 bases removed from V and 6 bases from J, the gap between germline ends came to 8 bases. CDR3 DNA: TGTGCCAGCAGCTTAGATATAGCGGCCGGGGAGCTGTTTTTT. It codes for CASSLDIAAGELFF.

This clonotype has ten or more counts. CDR3 nucleotides: TGCAGCGTTGGACAGGGCTTCGGTACAGATACGCAGTATTTT. It specifies CSVGQGFGTDTQYF. The chain links TRBV29-1 to TRBJ2-3; 7 bases match TRBD1. There are 14 residues in the CDR3. The V segment lost 4 bases and the J segment 3 bases; nucleotides outside the gene matches: 7. In germline, CDR1 is SQVTM, CDR2 ANQGSEA.

The chain's CDR3 is CASSEGGRDTQYF. The CDR3 DNA reads TGTGCCAGCAGCGAGGGGGGCCGAGATACGCAGTATTTT. This chain connects TRBV4-2 to TRBJ2-3; perhaps D is TRBD1 or TRBD2 (6 bases each). Between the trimmed V and J ends, which lost 5 bases and 5 bases, there was a span of 11 bases. The CDR3 contains 13 residues. Germline V lookup: CDR1 LGHNA, CDR2 YNFKEQ.

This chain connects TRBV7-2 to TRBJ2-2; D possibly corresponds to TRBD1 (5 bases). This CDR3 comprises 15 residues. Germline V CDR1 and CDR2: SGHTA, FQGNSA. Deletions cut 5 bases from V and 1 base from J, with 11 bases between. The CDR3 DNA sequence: TGTGCCAGCAGCCTAAAGACAGTGAACACCGGGGAGCTGTTTTTT. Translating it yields CASSLKTVNTGELFF.